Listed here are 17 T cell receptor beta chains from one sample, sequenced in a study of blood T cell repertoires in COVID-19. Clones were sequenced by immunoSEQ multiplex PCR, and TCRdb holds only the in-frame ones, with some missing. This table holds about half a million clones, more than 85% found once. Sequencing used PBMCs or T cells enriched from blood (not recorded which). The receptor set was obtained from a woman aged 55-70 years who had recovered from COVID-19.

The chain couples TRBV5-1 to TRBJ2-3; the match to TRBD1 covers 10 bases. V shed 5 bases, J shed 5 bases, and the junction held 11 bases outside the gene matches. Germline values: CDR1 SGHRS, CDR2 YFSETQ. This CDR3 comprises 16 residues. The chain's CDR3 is CASSYRSGTGEDTQYF. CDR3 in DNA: TGCGCCAGCAGTTACCGATCCGGGACAGGGGAAGATACGCAGTATTTT. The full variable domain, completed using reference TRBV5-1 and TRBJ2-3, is KAGVTQTPRYLIKTRGQQVTLSCSPISGHRSVSWYQQTPGQGLQFLFEYFSETQRNKGNFPGRFSGRQFSNSRSEMNVSTLELGDSALYLCASSYRSGTGEDTQYFGPGTRLTVL.

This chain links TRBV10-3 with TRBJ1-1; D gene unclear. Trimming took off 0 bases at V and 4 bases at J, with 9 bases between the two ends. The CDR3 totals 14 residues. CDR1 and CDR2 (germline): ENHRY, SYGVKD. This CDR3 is CAISESRASTEAFF. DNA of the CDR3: TGTGCCATCAGTGAGTCGAGGGCCTCCACTGAAGCTTTCTTT.

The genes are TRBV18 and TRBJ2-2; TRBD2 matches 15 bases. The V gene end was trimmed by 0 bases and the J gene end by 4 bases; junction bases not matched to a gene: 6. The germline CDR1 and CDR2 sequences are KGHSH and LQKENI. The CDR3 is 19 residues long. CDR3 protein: CASSPPGTSGGRGTGELFF. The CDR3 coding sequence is TGTGCCAGCTCACCACCCGGGACTAGCGGGGGGCGAGGCACCGGGGAGCTGTTTTTT.

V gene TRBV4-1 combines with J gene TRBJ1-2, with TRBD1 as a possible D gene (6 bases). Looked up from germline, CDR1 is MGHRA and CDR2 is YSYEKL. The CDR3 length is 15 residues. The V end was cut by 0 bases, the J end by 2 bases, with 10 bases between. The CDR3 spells CASSQESGQNYGYTF. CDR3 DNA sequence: TGCGCCAGCAGCCAAGAATCGGGACAAAACTATGGCTACACCTTC.

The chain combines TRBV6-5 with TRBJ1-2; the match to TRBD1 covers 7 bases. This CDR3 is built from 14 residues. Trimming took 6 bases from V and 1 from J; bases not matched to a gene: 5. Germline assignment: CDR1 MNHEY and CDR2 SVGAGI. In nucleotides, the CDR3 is TGTGCCAGCAGGAGGGACAGCCTTAACTATGGCTACACCTTC. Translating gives CASRRDSLNYGYTF.

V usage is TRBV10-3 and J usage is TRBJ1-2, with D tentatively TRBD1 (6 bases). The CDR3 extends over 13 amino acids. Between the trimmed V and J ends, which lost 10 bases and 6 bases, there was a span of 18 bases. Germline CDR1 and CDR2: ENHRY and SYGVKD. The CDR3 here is CATTGYREDGYTF. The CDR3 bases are TGTGCCACCACAGGGTACAGGGAAGATGGCTACACCTTC.

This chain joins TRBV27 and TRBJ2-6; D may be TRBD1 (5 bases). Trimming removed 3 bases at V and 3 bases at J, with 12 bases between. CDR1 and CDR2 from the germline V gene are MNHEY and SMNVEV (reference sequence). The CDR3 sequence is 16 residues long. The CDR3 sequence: CASSFQGQFGANVLTF. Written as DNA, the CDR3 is TGTGCCAGCAGTTTTCAGGGCCAGTTTGGGGCCAACGTCCTGACTTTC.

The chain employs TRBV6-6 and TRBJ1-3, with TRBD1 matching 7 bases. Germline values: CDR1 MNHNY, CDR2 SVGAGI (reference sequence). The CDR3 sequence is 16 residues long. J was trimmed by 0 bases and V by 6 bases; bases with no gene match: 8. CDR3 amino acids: CASSDPGTASGNTIYF. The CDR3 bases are TGTGCCAGCAGCGATCCCGGGACAGCCTCTGGAAACACCATATATTTT.

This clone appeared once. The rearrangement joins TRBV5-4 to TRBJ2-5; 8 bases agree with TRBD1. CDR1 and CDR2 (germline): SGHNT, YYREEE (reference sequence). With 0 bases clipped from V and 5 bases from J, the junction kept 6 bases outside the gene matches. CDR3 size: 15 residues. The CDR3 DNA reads TGTGCCAGCAGCTTGGCTCAGGGGGCGTCGGAGACCCAGTACTTC. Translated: CASSLAQGASETQYF. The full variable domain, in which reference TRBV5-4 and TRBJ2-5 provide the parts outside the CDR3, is ETGVTQSPTHLIKTRGQQVTLRCSSQSGHNTVSWYQQALGQGPQFIFQYYREEENGRGNFPPRFSGLQFPNYSSELNVNALELDDSALYLCASSLAQGASETQYFGPGTRLLVL.

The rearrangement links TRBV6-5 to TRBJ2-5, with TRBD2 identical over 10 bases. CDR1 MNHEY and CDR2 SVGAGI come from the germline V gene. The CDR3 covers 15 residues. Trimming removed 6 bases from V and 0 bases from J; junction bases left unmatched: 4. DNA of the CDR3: TGTGCCAGCAGACCAGCGGGGGGGTACCAAGAGACCCAGTACTTC. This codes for CASRPAGGYQETQYF.

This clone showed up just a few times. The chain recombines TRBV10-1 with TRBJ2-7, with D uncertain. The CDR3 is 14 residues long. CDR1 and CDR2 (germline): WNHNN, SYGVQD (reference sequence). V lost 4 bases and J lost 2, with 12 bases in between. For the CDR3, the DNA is TGCGCCAGCAGTGCTCTAGACGGAGCCTACGAGCAGTACTTC. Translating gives CASSALDGAYEQYF.

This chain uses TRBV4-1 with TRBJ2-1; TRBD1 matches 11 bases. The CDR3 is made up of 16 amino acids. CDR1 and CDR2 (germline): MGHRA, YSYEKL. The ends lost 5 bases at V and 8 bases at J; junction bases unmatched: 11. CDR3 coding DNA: TGCGCCAGCAGCTCATACCCGGGACAGGGGGGCGATGAGCAGTTCTTC. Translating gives CASSSYPGQGGDEQFF.

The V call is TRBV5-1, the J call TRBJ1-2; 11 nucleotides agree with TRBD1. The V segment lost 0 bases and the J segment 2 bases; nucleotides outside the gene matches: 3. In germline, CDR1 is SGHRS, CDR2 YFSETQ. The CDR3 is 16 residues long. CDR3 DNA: TGCGCCAGCAGCTTGGAAGGACAGGGGGCGAACTATGGCTACACCTTC. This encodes CASSLEGQGANYGYTF. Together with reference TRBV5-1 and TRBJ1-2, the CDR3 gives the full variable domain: KAGVTQTPRYLIKTRGQQVTLSCSPISGHRSVSWYQQTPGQGLQFLFEYFSETQRNKGNFPGRFSGRQFSNSRSEMNVSTLELGDSALYLCASSLEGQGANYGYTFGSGTRLTVV.

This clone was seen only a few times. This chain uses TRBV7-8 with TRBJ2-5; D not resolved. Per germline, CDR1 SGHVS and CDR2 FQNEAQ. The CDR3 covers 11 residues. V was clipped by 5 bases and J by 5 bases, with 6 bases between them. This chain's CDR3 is CASSLQETQYF. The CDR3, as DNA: TGTGCCAGCAGCCTCCAGGAGACCCAGTACTTC.

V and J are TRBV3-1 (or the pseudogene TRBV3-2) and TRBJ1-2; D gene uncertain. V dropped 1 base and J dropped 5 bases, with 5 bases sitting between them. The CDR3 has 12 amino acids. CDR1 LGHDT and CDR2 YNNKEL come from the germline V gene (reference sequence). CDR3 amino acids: CASSQVSYGYTF. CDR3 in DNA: TGTGCCAGCAGCCAAGTCAGTTATGGCTACACCTTC.

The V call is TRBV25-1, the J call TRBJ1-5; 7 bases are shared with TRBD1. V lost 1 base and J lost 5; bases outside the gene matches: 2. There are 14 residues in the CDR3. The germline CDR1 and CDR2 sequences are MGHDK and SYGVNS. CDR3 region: CASSEWGQYQPQHF. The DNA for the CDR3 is TGTGCCAGCAGTGAATGGGGACAGTATCAGCCCCAGCATTTT.

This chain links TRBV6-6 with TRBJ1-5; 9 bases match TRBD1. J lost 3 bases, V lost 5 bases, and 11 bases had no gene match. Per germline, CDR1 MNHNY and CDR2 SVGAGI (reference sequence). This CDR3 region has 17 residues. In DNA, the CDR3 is TGTGCCAGCAGTCCTCGGACAGGGGCCCCTTTCAATCAGCCCCAGCATTTT. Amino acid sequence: CASSPRTGAPFNQPQHF.